These 19 T cell receptor beta chains came from one sample sequenced in a study of post-analysis software for immune sequencing data (dated by TCRdb to about 2015). Their antigen targets remain unknown. Beyond this particular receptor, the publication reports: Several TRBV segments, including TRBV5-6, TRBV5-1 and TRBV20-1, were significantly more frequent in patients than controls.

The method was PCR. The run used an Illumina HiSeq 2500. To reduce PCR and sequencing biases, unique molecular identifiers were built into the TCR beta cDNA libraries. The public reads were run again by TCRdb, first through fastp at Q25 and then through MiXCR, and only productive beta chains were kept. Every entry covers one CDR3 protein and lists the most common genes and DNA from its rows. The sample records some 450,000 distinct CDR3 sequences, roughly 45% of which are singletons. The ten largest make up around 10% of the sample. The specimen sequenced was blood. These receptors all come from a girl aged 5-17 years with multiple sclerosis.

This clonotype appeared a few times. The V gene is TRBV29-1, the J gene TRBJ2-7, with 9 bases aligning to TRBD1. The CDR3 length is 14 residues. Looked up from germline, CDR1 is SQVTM and CDR2 is ANQGSEA. V gave up 3 bases and J gave up 5 bases; unmatched junction bases: 8. The CDR3 coding sequence is TGCAGCGTTGACCCCGGGACAGGGAAGCACGAGCAGTACTTC. Residues: CSVDPGTGKHEQYF.

This clonotype was counted at least ten times. The rearrangement links TRBV3-1 to TRBJ2-7; D gene uncertain. The germline V gene encodes CDR1 LGHDT and CDR2 YNNKEL (reference sequence). The CDR3 has 14 amino acids. V was pared by 1 base and J by 10 bases, with 17 bases between. The CDR3 spells CASSQGPSVPSQYF. In nucleotides, the CDR3 is TGTGCCAGCAGCCAAGGACCCTCGGTCCCCAGCCAGTACTTC.

The CDR3 loop reads CASRATPGQGSYNEQFF. The DNA of the CDR3 is TGTGCCAGCAGGGCTACTCCGGGACAGGGGTCCTACAATGAGCAGTTCTTC. The chain links TRBV7-2 to TRBJ2-1, with 10 bases lining up with TRBD1. With V trimmed by 6 bases and J by 1 base, 9 bases remained unmatched. The CDR3 length is 17 residues. Germline assignment: CDR1 SGHTA and CDR2 FQGNSA. Using reference TRBV7-2 and TRBJ2-1 for the parts outside the CDR3, the full variable domain is GAGVSQSPSNKVTEKGKDVELRCDPISGHTALYWYRQSLGQGLEFLIYFQGNSAPDKSGLPSDRFSAERTGGSVSTLTIQRTQQEDSAVYLCASRATPGQGSYNEQFFGPGTRLTVL.

The table lists this clonotype with a few counts. The junction departs from the called germline gene at one end, perhaps through a read error. The chain has TRBV13 and TRBJ2-1; TRBD2 matches at 11 bases. The CDR3 has 18 residues. Germline V CDR1 and CDR2: PRHDT, FYEKMQ (reference sequence). The CDR3 spells CAGSSGLAEYSSYNEQFF. The CDR3 DNA is TGTGCCGGCAGCTCGGGACTAGCGGAATATAGCTCCTACAATGAGCAGTTCTTC.

The V call is TRBV4-2, the J call TRBJ1-2; TRBD1 might be the D (5 bases). The V end lost 0 bases, the J end lost 5 bases, and 13 bases lay between the germline ends. This CDR3 is built from 15 residues. Germline assignment: CDR1 LGHNA and CDR2 YNFKEQ. CDR3 protein: CASSQELRQIYGYTF. CDR3 in DNA: TGTGCCAGCAGCCAAGAACTTAGACAGATTTATGGCTACACCTTC.

The J gene is TRBJ2-7, the V gene TRBV4-3; 12 bases agree with TRBD2. Unmatched junction bases numbered 3, after V lost 2 bases and J lost 1 base. CDR3 length: 16 amino acids. CDR1 and CDR2 from the germline V gene are LGHNA and YSLEER. The CDR3 DNA follows: TGCGCCAGCAGCCAATATACTAGCGGGAGGTCCTACGAGCAGTACTTC. It yields the protein CASSQYTSGRSYEQYF.

This clonotype was counted a few times. The chain recombines TRBV5-1 with TRBJ1-1, with TRBD1 as a possible D gene (5 bases). Germline V gives CDR1 SGHRS, CDR2 YFSETQ. This CDR3 contains 14 residues. With 4 bases removed from V and 3 bases from J, the gap between germline ends came to 13 bases. CDR3 in amino acids: CASSPGPPDTEAFF. The CDR3 bases are TGCGCCAGCAGCCCGGGACCCCCAGACACTGAAGCTTTCTTT. Variable domain in full (rest from reference TRBV5-1 and TRBJ1-1): KAGVTQTPRYLIKTRGQQVTLSCSPISGHRSVSWYQQTPGQGLQFLFEYFSETQRNKGNFPGRFSGRQFSNSRSEMNVSTLELGDSALYLCASSPGPPDTEAFFGQGTRLTVV.

The sample holds many counts of this clonotype. V gene TRBV7-2 combines with J gene TRBJ2-7, with TRBD2 matching 12 bases. The CDR3 loop spans 14 amino acids. Germline V lookup: CDR1 SGHTA, CDR2 FQGNSA. The V and J ends lost 8 bases and 6 bases, in that order; junction bases with no gene match: 8. The CDR3 reads CASGASGRAAEQYF. The CDR3, as DNA: TGTGCCAGCGGAGCTAGCGGGAGGGCCGCCGAGCAGTACTTC.

The V gene is TRBV7-2, the J gene TRBJ1-2, with 9 bases lining up with TRBD1. CDR3 length: 16 amino acids. V trimming: 5 bases; J trimming: 6 bases; junction bases outside the gene matches: 13. CDR1 SGHTA and CDR2 FQGNSA come from the germline V gene. The CDR3 spells CASSPYRDREAHGYTF. CDR3 nucleotides: TGTGCCAGCAGCCCATACCGGGACAGGGAAGCGCATGGCTACACCTTC. Together with reference TRBV7-2 and TRBJ1-2, the CDR3 gives the full variable domain: GAGVSQSPSNKVTEKGKDVELRCDPISGHTALYWYRQSLGQGLEFLIYFQGNSAPDKSGLPSDRFSAERTGGSVSTLTIQRTQQEDSAVYLCASSPYRDREAHGYTFGSGTRLTVV.

This clonotype showed up just a few times. This chain links TRBV6-1 with TRBJ2-5, with D perhaps TRBD1 (6 bases). The germline V gene has CDR1 MNHNS and CDR2 SASEGT. The germline V and J ends were trimmed by 7 bases and 5 bases, with 14 bases remaining between them. This CDR3 is 13 amino acids long. CDR3 DNA: TGTGCCAGCAAGGTTGGGGGCGCCGAGACCCAGTACTTC. This gives the protein CASKVGGAETQYF.

J is TRBJ2-1 and V is TRBV24-1; TRBD2 matches at 13 bases. CDR3 length: 14 residues. CDR1 is KGHDR, CDR2 SFDVKD, per germline. Losses at the gene ends were 3 bases for V and 13 bases for J; bases not matched to a gene: 5. CDR3 protein: CATSDTGLAGTQFF. The CDR3 nucleotides are TGTGCCACCAGTGATACGGGACTAGCGGGAACCCAGTTCTTC.

This clonotype came up a few times. The chain combines TRBV4-1 with TRBJ2-1, with 8 bases lining up with TRBD2. Germline CDR1 is MGHRA and CDR2 is YSYEKL. J was trimmed by 8 bases and V by 2 bases; bases with no gene match: 5. The CDR3 is 14 amino acids. The CDR3 spells CASSQPGLVYEQFF. CDR3 DNA sequence: TGCGCCAGCAGCCAACCGGGACTAGTCTATGAGCAGTTCTTC.

This clonotype was seen more than once but under ten times. The chain employs TRBV5-1 and TRBJ2-7; tentatively, D is TRBD1 or TRBD2 (5 bases each). V lost 0 bases, J lost 2 bases, and 12 bases lay in between. CDR1 is SGHRS, CDR2 YFSETQ, per germline. CDR3 length: 15 residues. The chain's CDR3 is CASSLGQGAPYEQYF. CDR3 DNA sequence: TGCGCCAGCAGCTTGGGCCAGGGAGCGCCCTACGAGCAGTACTTC. The entire variable domain, with the rest obtained from reference TRBV5-1 and TRBJ2-7, is as follows: KAGVTQTPRYLIKTRGQQVTLSCSPISGHRSVSWYQQTPGQGLQFLFEYFSETQRNKGNFPGRFSGRQFSNSRSEMNVSTLELGDSALYLCASSLGQGAPYEQYFGPGTRLTVT.

The J gene is TRBJ1-5, the V gene TRBV29-1; 7 bases match TRBD1. Germline loops: CDR1 SQVTM, CDR2 ANQGSEA. The CDR3 is 15 residues long. This CDR3 is CSHKGGAEDNQPQHF. The CDR3, as DNA: TGCAGTCATAAAGGGGGCGCGGAAGACAATCAGCCCCAGCATTTT. The full variable domain, its missing parts supplied by reference TRBV29-1 and TRBJ1-5, is SAVISQKPSRDICQRGTSLTIQCQVDSQVTMMFWYRQQPGQSLTLIATANQGSEATYESGFVIDKFPISRPNLTFSTLTVSNMSPEDSSIYLCSHKGGAEDNQPQHFGDGTRLSIL.

Here the CDR3 DNA reads TGTGCCAGCAGTTCGACTAGAGAGACAGATACGCAGTATTTT. Translated, it gives CASSSTRETDTQYF. This chain joins TRBV28 and TRBJ2-3; possibly TRBD2 for D (6 bases). Per the germline V gene, CDR1 is MDHEN and CDR2 is SYDVKM. The CDR3 is 14 amino acids. The germline V and J ends were trimmed by 4 bases and 3 bases, with 11 bases remaining between them.

Many counts were recorded for this clonotype. The chain is built from TRBV5-6 and TRBJ1-1; possible D gene TRBD1, 5 bases. V was cut by 2 bases and J by 3 bases, with 8 bases left in between. The germline CDR1 and CDR2 sequences are SGHDT and YYEEEE. This CDR3 contains 13 residues. CDR3 in DNA: TGTGCCAGCAGCTTAGGAGGGGACACTGAAGCTTTCTTT. Translation gives CASSLGGDTEAFF. The full variable domain, rest sourced from reference TRBV5-6 and TRBJ1-1, is DAGVTQSPTHLIKTRGQQVTLRCSPKSGHDTVSWYQQALGQGPQFIFQYYEEEERQRGNFPDRFSGHQFPNYSSELNVNALLLGDSALYLCASSLGGDTEAFFGQGTRLTVV.

This rearrangement joins TRBV28 to TRBJ2-3, with 8 bases that match TRBD2. J was trimmed by 1 base and V by 8 bases; bases with no gene match: 8. The germline CDR1 and CDR2 sequences are MDHEN and SYDVKM. This CDR3 has 15 amino acids. The CDR3 DNA reads TGTGCCAGCTGCCCACGGGAGGGATGCACAGATACGCAGTATTTT. Translation: CASCPREGCTDTQYF.

There are a few counts of this clonotype. The rearrangement uses TRBV29-1 and TRBJ2-1; no clear D gene. The V gene lost 0 bases and the J gene lost 5 bases, with 8 bases spanning the gap. Germline V gene data show CDR1 as SQVTM and CDR2 as ANQGSEA. The CDR3 has 13 amino acids. The CDR3 loop is CSVEDRRHNEQFF. The CDR3 DNA sequence: TGCAGCGTTGAAGATCGAAGGCACAATGAGCAGTTCTTC.

The chain has TRBV20-1 and TRBJ1-2; 8 nucleotides match TRBD1. The CDR3 is made up of 15 amino acids. V gave up 2 bases and J gave up 2 bases; unmatched junction bases: 7. Germline V gene lookup returns CDR1 DFQATT and CDR2 SNEGSKA (reference sequence). The CDR3 is CSARRHRGGNYGYTF. DNA of the CDR3: TGCAGTGCTAGACGACACAGGGGGGGGAACTATGGCTACACCTTC.